The rows below give T cell receptor beta chains drawn from one sample of a study of blood T cells in healthy people across ages. TCRdb ran MiXCR on the 5' RACE reads and lists one entry per CDR3 protein. The sample carries 850,000 or so distinct CDR3 sequences, around 26% recorded once. Material: blood. These receptors came from a woman aged 80 or over in good health. CDR3s include the opening cysteine and the closing phenylalanine or tryptophan. Fields, in order: D gene, clone size, V gene, J gene, CDR3 protein, CDR3 DNA. D genes are given only for firm matches. For some rows the clone size is stated as once, few or many, or as a class when expanded; others skip it.

D gene: TRBD1; clone size: many; V gene: TRBV29-1; J gene: TRBJ1-2; CDR3 protein: CSVERQGRNYGYTF; CDR3 DNA: TGCAGCGTTGAAAGACAGGGAAGGAACTATGGCTACACCTTC
D gene: TRBD2; clone size: .; V gene: TRBV20-1; J gene: TRBJ2-1; CDR3 protein: CSARESGGACNEQFF; CDR3 DNA: TGCAGTGCTAGAGAGAGCGGGGGGGCTTGCAATGAGCAGTTCTTC
D gene: .; clone size: .; V gene: TRBV6-1; J gene: TRBJ1-1; CDR3 protein: CASILEFYTEAFF; CDR3 DNA: TGTGCCAGCATTCTAGAGTTTTACACTGAAGCTTTCTTT
D gene: .; clone size: many; V gene: TRBV13; J gene: TRBJ2-3; CDR3 protein: CASSLVGGIRTDTQYF; CDR3 DNA: TGTGCCAGCAGCTTAGTAGGCGGAATTCGCACAGATACGCAGTATTTT
D gene: TRBD2; clone size: .; V gene: TRBV27; J gene: TRBJ2-5; CDR3 protein: CASSYLAGEETQYF; CDR3 DNA: TGTGCCAGCAGTTATCTAGCGGGAGAAGAGACCCAGTACTTC
D gene: TRBD1; clone size: .; V gene: TRBV29-1; J gene: TRBJ2-7; CDR3 protein: CSVESPRGREQYF; CDR3 DNA: TGCAGCGTTGAGTCGCCCAGGGGGCGCGAGCAGTACTTC
D gene: TRBD2; clone size: few; V gene: TRBV7-7; J gene: TRBJ2-1; CDR3 protein: CASGPARTSYEQFF; CDR3 DNA: TGTGCCAGCGGCCCCGCCCGGACTAGCTATGAGCAGTTCTTC
D gene: .; clone size: .; V gene: TRBV30; J gene: TRBJ2-7; CDR3 protein: CAWRPQGTLYEQYF; CDR3 DNA: TGTGCCTGGAGACCTCAGGGGACCCTCTACGAGCAGTACTTC
D gene: TRBD1; clone size: .; V gene: TRBV4-2; J gene: TRBJ2-1; CDR3 protein: CASSQEGQGANEQFF; CDR3 DNA: TGTGCCAGCAGCCAAGAGGGACAGGGGGCGAATGAGCAGTTCTTC
D gene: TRBD1; clone size: many; V gene: TRBV5-1; J gene: TRBJ1-5; CDR3 protein: CASSSTGGVQPQHF; CDR3 DNA: TGCGCCAGCAGCTCGACAGGGGGAGTTCAGCCCCAGCATTTT
D gene: .; clone size: many; V gene: TRBV7-9; J gene: TRBJ1-2; CDR3 protein: CASSYLTRQGNYGYTF; CDR3 DNA: TGTGCCAGCAGCTATCTAACGCGTCAGGGTAACTATGGCTACACCTTC
D gene: TRBD2; clone size: .; V gene: TRBV20-1; J gene: TRBJ2-3; CDR3 protein: CSARVGSGGARTDTQYF; CDR3 DNA: TGCAGTGCTAGAGTTGGTAGCGGGGGGGCCCGGACAGATACGCAGTATTTT
D gene: TRBD1; clone size: many; V gene: TRBV7-9; J gene: TRBJ2-1; CDR3 protein: CASSLDRGLYNEQFF; CDR3 DNA: TGTGCCAGCAGCTTGGACAGGGGGCTCTACAATGAGCAGTTCTTC
D gene: TRBD2; clone size: many; V gene: TRBV9; J gene: TRBJ2-1; CDR3 protein: CASSFGRGIYNEQFF; CDR3 DNA: TGTGCCAGCAGCTTTGGGAGGGGCATCTACAATGAGCAGTTCTTC
D gene: .; clone size: few; V gene: TRBV7-6; J gene: TRBJ2-1; CDR3 protein: CASSRYEPNEQFF; CDR3 DNA: TGTGCCAGCAGCCGATACGAACCCAATGAGCAGTTCTTC